The 18 T cell receptor beta chains below come from one sample, sequenced in a study of cytotoxic CD8 clonotypes in ibrutinib-treated CLL. Assay used: immunoSEQ multiplex PCR; TCRdb lists only in-frame clones, some missing. The sample holds approximately 26,000 clones, approximately 85% seen once. The specimen comprised PBMCs, sampled after 24 months of ibrutinib treatment. The receptor source for this set is a human donor with chronic lymphocytic leukemia.

Turning to this clone: An end of the junction differs from the germline gene, which may be a read error. The rearrangement joins TRBV6-6 to TRBJ2-7; 10 nucleotides agree with TRBD1. Germline CDR1 MNHNY, CDR2 SVGAGI (reference sequence). The CDR3 length is 14 residues. CDR3 sequence: CASSNSDRGYEQYF. CDR3 coding DNA: TGTGCCAGCAGTAACTCGGACAGGGGGTACGAGCAGTACTTC.

The chain couples TRBV7-9 to TRBJ1-2; 7 nucleotides agree with TRBD1. J gave up 4 bases and V 5 bases, and 10 bases lay outside the gene matches. The CDR3 loop spans 15 amino acids. The germline V gene encodes CDR1 SEHNR and CDR2 FQNEAQ (reference sequence). CDR3: CASSQPTGQLYGYTF. CDR3 bases: TGTGCCAGCAGCCAACCGACGGGACAGCTCTATGGCTACACCTTC.

The gene calls are TRBV19 and TRBJ1-1, with 7 bases fitting TRBD1. CDR3 size: 14 residues. V was pared by 4 bases and J by 4 bases, with 6 bases of the junction left unmatched. Germline-derived CDR1 and CDR2 are LNHDA and SQIVND (reference sequence). Written as DNA, the CDR3 is TGTGCCAGTAGTAACAGGGGTTATGTCACTGAAGCTTTCTTT. It specifies CASSNRGYVTEAFF.

This clone was found once. This chain joins TRBV9 and TRBJ2-2; 12 nucleotides agree with TRBD2. V lost 4 bases to trimming and J lost 5 bases; unmatched junction nucleotides: 9. This CDR3 region has 17 residues. CDR1 and CDR2 from the germline V gene are SGDLS and YYNGEE. CDR3 coding DNA: TGTGCCAGCAGCTTAAGACTAGCGGGGGCGAGTACCGGGGAGCTGTTTTTT. As protein: CASSLRLAGASTGELFF.

This chain uses TRBV10-3 with TRBJ2-5; weak D call: TRBD1 (6 bases). Per the germline V gene, CDR1 is ENHRY and CDR2 is SYGVKD. Trimming left V 6 bases short and J 1 base short, with 12 bases between. The CDR3 is 14 residues long. CDR3 nucleotides: TGTGCCATCAGCCTCACAGGGCCCCAAGAGACCCAGTACTTC. Encoded protein: CAISLTGPQETQYF.

The V call is TRBV25-1, the J call TRBJ1-2, with a possible D match to TRBD1 (5 bases). Trimming took 3 bases from V and 3 from J, leaving 5 bases between them. The germline V gene has CDR1 MGHDK and CDR2 SYGVNS. The CDR3 totals 12 residues. CDR3 residues: CASSEGDYGYTF. The CDR3 DNA reads as TGTGCCAGCAGTGAGGGGGACTATGGCTACACCTTC.

This chain links TRBV11-3 with TRBJ2-3; tentative D call: TRBD1 (5 bases). This CDR3 comprises 13 residues. From germline, CDR1 is SGHNT and CDR2 YENEEA. Trimming pared 1 base from V and 6 bases from J, leaving 8 bases between. DNA of the CDR3: TGTGCCAGCAGCTTAGTCCAGGGCGATACGCAGTATTTT. Translated: CASSLVQGDTQYF.

The chain employs TRBV5-1 and TRBJ2-1; the match to TRBD2 covers 10 bases. Germline V gene sequence: CDR1 SGHRS, CDR2 YFSETQ. Losses at the gene ends were 4 bases for V and 7 bases for J; bases not matched to a gene: 8. The CDR3 sequence is 15 residues long. Here the CDR3 DNA reads TGCGCCAGCAGCCCGCAACTAGCGGGGTTGAATGAGCAGTTCTTC. This sequence encodes CASSPQLAGLNEQFF.

The genes are TRBV5-1 and TRBJ1-1; possible D gene TRBD1, 5 bases. There are 17 residues in the CDR3. V lost 6 bases to trimming and J lost 0 bases, with 21 bases between them. Germline V gene lookup returns CDR1 SGHRS and CDR2 YFSETQ. CDR3 nucleotide sequence: TGCGCCAGCACCTACCATTATGGGGACGGGATGAACACTGAAGCTTTCTTT. This sequence encodes CASTYHYGDGMNTEAFF.

The genes are TRBV28 and TRBJ1-6, with a tentative D call TRBD1 (5 bases). The CDR3 spans 15 residues. The ends were cut back, 2 bases at V and 9 bases at J, with 14 bases in the middle. The germline CDR1 and CDR2 sequences are MDHEN and SYDVKM. The CDR3 loop is CASSLRGGLGSPLHF. For the CDR3, the DNA is TGTGCCAGCAGTTTAAGGGGTGGGCTTGGTTCACCCCTCCACTTT.

This chain joins TRBV18 and TRBJ1-2; D is undetermined. V dropped 3 bases and J dropped 3 bases, with 17 bases sitting between them. Germline CDR1 reads KGHSH; CDR2 reads LQKENI. This CDR3 has 16 amino acids. CDR3 loop: CASSPSREGGDYGYTF. The DNA for the CDR3 is TGTGCCAGCTCACCCAGCCGGGAGGGCGGTGACTATGGCTACACCTTC.

The chain recombines TRBV6-1 with TRBJ1-2; D unclear. Trimming removed 2 bases at V and 8 bases at J, with 18 bases between. CDR1 and CDR2 from the germline V gene are MNHNS and SASEGT. The CDR3 totals 15 residues. This chain's CDR3 is CASSESPARRYGYTF. As DNA, the CDR3 is TGTGCCAGCAGTGAAAGCCCAGCCAGACGATACGGCTACACCTTC.

The chain combines TRBV27 with TRBJ1-1; D is perhaps TRBD1 (6 bases). Germline V gene data show CDR1 as MNHEY and CDR2 as SMNVEV (reference sequence). CDR3 length: 14 amino acids. V lost 5 bases, J lost 3 bases, and 13 bases lay in between. CDR3 nucleotide sequence: TGTGCCAGCAGTAGGGGGTCGGGTTACACTGAAGCTTTCTTT. Residues: CASSRGSGYTEAFF.

V usage is TRBV19 and J usage is TRBJ2-1, with D possibly TRBD2 on 6 matching bases. The germline V gene has CDR1 LNHDA and CDR2 SQIVND (reference sequence). The CDR3 contains 16 residues. The germline V and J ends were trimmed by 5 bases and 6 bases, with 20 bases remaining between them. DNA of the CDR3: TGTGCCAGTAGTCCTCGGTCGGGACTTTCGACCAATGAGCAGTTCTTC. Translated, it gives CASSPRSGLSTNEQFF.

This chain uses TRBV25-1 with TRBJ2-7, with TRBD1 matching 8 bases. The germline CDR1 and CDR2 sequences are MGHDK and SYGVNS. V lost 4 bases, J lost 4 bases, and 0 bases stayed unmatched. This CDR3 is 12 amino acids long. CDR3 nucleotides: TGTGCCAGCAGTGGACAGGGGTACGAGCAGTACTTC. Translation gives CASSGQGYEQYF.

The V and J genes are TRBV29-1 and TRBJ1-3; 7 bases line up with TRBD1. V was clipped by 6 bases and J by 4 bases; unmatched bases: 6. The CDR3 is 13 amino acids. CDR1 is SQVTM and CDR2 is ANQGSEA in the germline V gene. The DNA of the CDR3 is TGCAGCGTAGAGACAGGGTACGGAAACACCATATATTTT. Its protein product is CSVETGYGNTIYF.

The J gene is TRBJ1-2, the V gene TRBV6-5, with a weak D call TRBD1 (6 bases). Germline values: CDR1 MNHEY, CDR2 SVGAGI. The V and J ends lost 2 bases and 4 bases respectively, with 14 bases between them. The CDR3 loop spans 15 amino acids. The CDR3 loop is CASSYHRVQGYGYTF. Written as DNA, the CDR3 is TGTGCCAGCAGTTACCACAGGGTACAGGGCTATGGCTACACCTTC.

The V call is TRBV5-1, the J call TRBJ2-2; weak D call: TRBD1 (6 bases). In germline, CDR1 is SGHRS, CDR2 YFSETQ. V was cut by 3 bases and J by 0 bases, with 12 bases left in between. The CDR3 has 16 residues. CDR3 residues: CASSYLGDTNTGELFF. CDR3 nucleotides: TGCGCCAGCAGCTATCTCGGGGACACGAACACCGGGGAGCTGTTTTTT.